The rows below give T cell receptor beta chains drawn from one sample of a study of blood T cell repertoires in COVID-19. This table comes from immunoSEQ multiplex PCR, and its TCRdb copy is limited to in-frame clones, with some not included. The sample includes roughly 250,000 clones, 75% to 90% of them seen just once. The sample was peripheral blood. The receptors come from a human donor in a cohort sampled during active COVID-19. Each CDR3 is given with its conserved first and last residue. D genes are given only for firm matches. A row's size may be missing; if present it is once, few, many or a size class.

size	V	J	D	CDR3	DNA
NA	TRBV28	TRBJ2-1	TRBD1	CASTYLGQGRSYNEQFF	TGTGCCAGCACTTACCTAGGACAGGGTAGATCCTACAATGAGCAGTTCTTC
NA	TRBV4-1	TRBJ2-1	TRBD2	CASSQPGLAGREQFF	TGCGCCAGCAGCCAGCCGGGACTAGCGGGTCGTGAGCAGTTCTTC
NA	TRBV28	TRBJ2-5	TRBD1	CASTRDRGRETQYF	TGTGCCAGCACCCGGGACAGGGGAAGAGAGACCCAGTACTTC
NA	TRBV5-1	TRBJ1-6	NA	CASSAQTDSPLHF	TGCGCCAGCAGCGCGCAGACTGATTCACCCCTCCACTTT
NA	TRBV7-3	TRBJ1-2	TRBD1	CASSPDGTGGYGYTF	TGTGCCAGCAGCCCAGACGGGACAGGGGGTTATGGCTACACCTTC
NA	TRBV6-5	TRBJ2-1	TRBD1	CASSYGTGGPQFF	TGTGCCAGCAGTTACGGGACAGGGGGCCCTCAGTTCTTC
NA	TRBV7-9	TRBJ2-5	NA	CASSFSRVPETQYF	TGTGCCAGCAGCTTTTCGCGGGTACCAGAGACCCAGTACTTC
NA	TRBV5-1	TRBJ1-4	TRBD1	CASRRDRGLREKLFF	TGCGCCAGCAGACGAGACAGGGGGCTACGGGAAAAACTGTTTTTT
NA	TRBV9	TRBJ2-1	TRBD1	CASSSTGTGANNEQFF	TGTGCCAGCAGCTCTACCGGGACAGGGGCGAATAATGAGCAGTTCTTC
NA	TRBV7-9	TRBJ1-1	NA	CASSLDRVGEAFF	TGTGCCAGCAGCTTAGACAGGGTCGGTGAAGCTTTCTTT
NA	TRBV12-5	TRBJ2-7	NA	CASGLPPSLTYEQYF	TGTGCTAGTGGTTTGCCCCCCAGTCTGACCTACGAGCAGTACTTC
NA	TRBV4-3	TRBJ1-6	NA	CASSRRRGLASPLHF	TGCGCCAGCAGCCGTCGGCGAGGGCTAGCCTCACCCCTCCACTTT
NA	TRBV19	TRBJ1-2	TRBD1	CASSIKRGTGEGYTF	TGTGCCAGTAGTATAAAGCGAGGGACAGGGGAAGGCTACACCTTC
NA	TRBV28	TRBJ1-4	TRBD1	CASRSRDRVTNEKLFF	TGTGCCAGCAGGTCCCGGGACAGGGTAACTAATGAAAAACTGTTTTTT
NA	TRBV7-3	TRBJ2-2	NA	CASSDGSGTLFF	TGTGCCAGCAGCGACGGATCAGGGACTCTGTTTTTT
NA	TRBV7-9	TRBJ2-2	TRBD1	CASSAGTGFYTGELFF	TGTGCCAGCAGCGCCGGGACAGGGTTTTACACCGGGGAGCTGTTTTTT
NA	TRBV4-3	TRBJ1-5	TRBD1	CASSQDARGNQPQHF	TGCGCCAGCAGCCAAGACGCCAGGGGGAATCAGCCCCAGCATTTT
NA	TRBV3-1/TRBV3-2	TRBJ1-2	TRBD1	CASSQAGGDYGYTF	TGTGCCAGCAGCCAGGCAGGGGGCGACTATGGCTACACCTTC
NA	TRBV6-5	TRBJ2-5	TRBD2	CASRPTSGSETQYF	TGTGCCAGCAGGCCGACTAGCGGATCAGAGACCCAGTACTTC
NA	TRBV28	TRBJ2-3	NA	CASSLGLASLSTDTQYF	TGTGCCAGCAGTTTAGGTTTGGCTTCCCTCTCAACAGATACGCAGTATTTT
NA	TRBV5-1	TRBJ2-7	TRBD1	CASSLGQGTSYEQYF	TGCGCCAGCAGCCTCGGACAGGGGACGTCCTACGAGCAGTACTTC
NA	TRBV5-1	TRBJ1-6	NA	CASSSGQSSPLHF	TGCGCCAGCAGCTCAGGACAGAGTTCACCCCTCCACTTT
NA	TRBV2	TRBJ2-7	NA	CASRDFPDEQYF	TGTGCCAGCAGGGACTTCCCGGACGAGCAGTACTTC
NA	TRBV24-1	TRBJ2-5	TRBD1	CATSDQRQGVGRLETQYF	TGTGCCACCAGTGATCAACGACAGGGGGTAGGTCGATTGGAGACCCAGTACTTC
NA	TRBV3-1/TRBV3-2	TRBJ2-1	NA	CASNFGQTEQFF	TGTGCCAGCAACTTCGGACAGACGGAGCAGTTCTTC
once	TRBV11-3	TRBJ2-2	NA	CASSLGLTGELFF	TGTGCCAGCAGCTTAGGTCTAACCGGGGAGCTGTTTTTT
NA	TRBV3-1/TRBV3-2	TRBJ1-1	NA	CASSQVTRTEAFF	TGTGCCAGCAGCCAAGTAACGAGGACTGAAGCTTTCTTT
NA	TRBV14	TRBJ2-5	TRBD2	CASSQALAGRRETQYF	TGTGCCAGCAGCCAAGCCCTAGCGGGGAGAAGAGAGACCCAGTACTTC
NA	TRBV5-1	TRBJ2-4	NA	CASSLEAGRAKNIQYF	TGCGCCAGCAGCTTGGAGGCAGGTAGAGCCAAAAACATTCAGTACTTC
NA	TRBV5-1	TRBJ2-3	NA	CASSLQGSTDTQYF	TGCGCCAGCAGCTTACAGGGTAGTACAGATACGCAGTATTTT